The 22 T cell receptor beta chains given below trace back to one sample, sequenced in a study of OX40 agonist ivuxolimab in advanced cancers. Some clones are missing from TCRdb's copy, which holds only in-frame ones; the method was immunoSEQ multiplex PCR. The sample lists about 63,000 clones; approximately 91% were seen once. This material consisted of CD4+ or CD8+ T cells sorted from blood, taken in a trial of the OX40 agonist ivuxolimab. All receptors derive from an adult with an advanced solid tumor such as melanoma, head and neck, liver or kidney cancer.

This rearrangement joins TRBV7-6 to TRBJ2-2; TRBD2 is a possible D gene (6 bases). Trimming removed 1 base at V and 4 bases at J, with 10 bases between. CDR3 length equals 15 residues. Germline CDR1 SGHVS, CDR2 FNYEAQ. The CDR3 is CASSLGVGGTGELFF. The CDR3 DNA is TGTGCCAGCAGCTTAGGTGTCGGGGGCACCGGGGAGCTGTTTTTT.

CDR3 nucleotides: TGTGCCAGCCTTCTCTTTGACCTCTCTGGAAACACCATATATTTT. Encoded protein: CASLLFDLSGNTIYF. The chain employs TRBV6-1 and TRBJ1-3; D not certain. V lost 8 bases and J 0 bases, leaving 14 bases between the germline ends. The CDR3 is 15 residues long. CDR1 and CDR2 from the germline V gene are MNHNS and SASEGT.

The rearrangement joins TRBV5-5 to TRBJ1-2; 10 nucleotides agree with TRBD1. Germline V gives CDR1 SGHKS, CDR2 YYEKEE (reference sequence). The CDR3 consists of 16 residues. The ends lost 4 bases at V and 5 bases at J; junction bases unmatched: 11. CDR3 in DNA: TGTGCCAGCAGCGCAATCGCCGGGACAGGGGAATATGGCTACACCTTC. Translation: CASSAIAGTGEYGYTF.

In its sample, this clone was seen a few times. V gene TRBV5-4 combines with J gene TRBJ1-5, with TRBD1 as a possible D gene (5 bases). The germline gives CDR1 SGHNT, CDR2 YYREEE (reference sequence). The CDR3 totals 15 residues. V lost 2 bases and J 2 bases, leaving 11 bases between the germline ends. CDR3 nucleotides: TGTGCCAGCAGCTTTCAGGGACTGGGCAATCAGCCCCAGCATTTT. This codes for CASSFQGLGNQPQHF. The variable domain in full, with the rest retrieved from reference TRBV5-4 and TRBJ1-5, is ETGVTQSPTHLIKTRGQQVTLRCSSQSGHNTVSWYQQALGQGPQFIFQYYREEENGRGNFPPRFSGLQFPNYSSELNVNALELDDSALYLCASSFQGLGNQPQHFGDGTRLSIL.

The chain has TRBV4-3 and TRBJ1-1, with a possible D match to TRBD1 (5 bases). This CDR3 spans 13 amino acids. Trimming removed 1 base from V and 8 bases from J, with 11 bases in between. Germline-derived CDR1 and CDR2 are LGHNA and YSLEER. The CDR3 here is CASSQVTGSEAFF. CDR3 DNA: TGCGCCAGCAGCCAAGTCACAGGCTCCGAAGCTTTCTTT.

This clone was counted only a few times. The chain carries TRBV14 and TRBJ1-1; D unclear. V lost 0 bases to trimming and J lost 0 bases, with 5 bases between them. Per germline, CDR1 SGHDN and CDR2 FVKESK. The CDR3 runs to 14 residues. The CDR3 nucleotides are TGTGCCAGCAGCCAAGACCATATGAACACTGAAGCTTTCTTT. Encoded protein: CASSQDHMNTEAFF.

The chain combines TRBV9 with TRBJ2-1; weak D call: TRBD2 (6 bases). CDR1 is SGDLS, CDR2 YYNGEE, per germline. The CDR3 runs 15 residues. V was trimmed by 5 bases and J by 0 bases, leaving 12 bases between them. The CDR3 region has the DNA TGTGCCAGCAGTAAGGAGGGGAGCTCCTACAATGAGCAGTTCTTC. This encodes CASSKEGSSYNEQFF. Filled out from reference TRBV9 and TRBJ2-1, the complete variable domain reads DSGVTQTPKHLITATGQRVTLRCSPRSGDLSVYWYQQSLDQGLQFLIQYYNGEERAKGNILERFSAQQFPDLHSELNLSSLELGDSALYFCASSKEGSSYNEQFFGPGTRLTVL.

CDR3 bases: TGTGCCAGCAGCTCGCAGGACCACAGGGGGCGAGGACTGTACGAGCAGTACGTC. Translating it yields CASSSQDHRGRGLYEQYV. The chain recombines TRBV7-9 with TRBJ2-7, with TRBD1 identical over 9 bases. The V gene's germline CDR1 is SEHNR and CDR2 FQNEAQ (reference sequence). The J segment lost 4 bases and the V segment lost 4 bases, leaving 17 bases of the junction unmatched. The CDR3 contains 18 residues.

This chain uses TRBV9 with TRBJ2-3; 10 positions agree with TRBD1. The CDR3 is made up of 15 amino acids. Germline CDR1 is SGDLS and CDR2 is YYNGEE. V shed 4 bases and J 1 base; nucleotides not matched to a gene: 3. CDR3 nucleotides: TGTGCCAGCAGCCTAGGGACAGGGGGCACAGATACGCAGTATTTT. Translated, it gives CASSLGTGGTDTQYF.

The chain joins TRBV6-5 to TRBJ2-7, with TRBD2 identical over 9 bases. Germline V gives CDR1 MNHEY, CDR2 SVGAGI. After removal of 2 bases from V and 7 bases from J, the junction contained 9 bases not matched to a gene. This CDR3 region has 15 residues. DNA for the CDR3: TGTGCCAGCAGTTACGCTAGCGGGGAGCTTATGGAGCAGTACTTC. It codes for CASSYASGELMEQYF.

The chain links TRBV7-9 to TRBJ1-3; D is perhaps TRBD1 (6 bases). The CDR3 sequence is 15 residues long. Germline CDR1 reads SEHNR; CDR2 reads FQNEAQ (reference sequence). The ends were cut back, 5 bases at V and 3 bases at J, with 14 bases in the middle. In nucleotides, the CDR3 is TGTGCCAGCAGCCGATTAGGGGGAGATGGAAACACCATATATTTT. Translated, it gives CASSRLGGDGNTIYF.

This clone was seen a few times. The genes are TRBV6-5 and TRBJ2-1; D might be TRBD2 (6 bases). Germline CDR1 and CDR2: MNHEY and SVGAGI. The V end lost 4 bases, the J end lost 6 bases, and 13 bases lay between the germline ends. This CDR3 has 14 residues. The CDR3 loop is CASSSNPTSNEQFF. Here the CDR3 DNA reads TGTGCCAGCAGTTCGAATCCGACTAGCAATGAGCAGTTCTTC.

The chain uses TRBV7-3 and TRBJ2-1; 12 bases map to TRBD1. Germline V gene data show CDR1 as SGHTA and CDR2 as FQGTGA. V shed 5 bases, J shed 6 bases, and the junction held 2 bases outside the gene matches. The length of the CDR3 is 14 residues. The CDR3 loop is CASSEGQGANEQFF. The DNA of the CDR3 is TGTGCCAGCAGCGAGGGACAGGGGGCCAATGAGCAGTTCTTC.

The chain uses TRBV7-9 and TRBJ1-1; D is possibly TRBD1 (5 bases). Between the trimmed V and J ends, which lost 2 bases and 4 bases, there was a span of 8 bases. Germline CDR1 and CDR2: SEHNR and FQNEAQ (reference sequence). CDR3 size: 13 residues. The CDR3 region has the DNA TGTGCCAGCAGCTTAAGCGGGGCCACTGAAGCTTTCTTT. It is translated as CASSLSGATEAFF.

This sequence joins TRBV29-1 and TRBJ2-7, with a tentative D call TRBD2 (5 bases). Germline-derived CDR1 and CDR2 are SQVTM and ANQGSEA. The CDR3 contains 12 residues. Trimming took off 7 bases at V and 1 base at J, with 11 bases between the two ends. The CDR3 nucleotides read TGCAGCGCTCGGGAAGGGTCCTACGAGCAGTACTTC. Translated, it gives CSAREGSYEQYF.

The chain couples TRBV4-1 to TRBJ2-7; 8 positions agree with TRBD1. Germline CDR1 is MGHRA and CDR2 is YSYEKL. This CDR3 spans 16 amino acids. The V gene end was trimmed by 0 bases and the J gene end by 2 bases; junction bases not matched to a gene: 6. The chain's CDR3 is CASSQEAGGAPYEQYV. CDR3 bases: TGCGCCAGCAGCCAAGAAGCAGGGGGCGCCCCCTACGAGCAGTACGTC.

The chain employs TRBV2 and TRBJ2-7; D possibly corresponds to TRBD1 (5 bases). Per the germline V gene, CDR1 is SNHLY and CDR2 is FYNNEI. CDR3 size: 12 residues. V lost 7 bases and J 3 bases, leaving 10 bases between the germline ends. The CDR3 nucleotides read TGTGCCAGCAAGTTAACAGGCTACGAGCAGTACTTC. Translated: CASKLTGYEQYF.

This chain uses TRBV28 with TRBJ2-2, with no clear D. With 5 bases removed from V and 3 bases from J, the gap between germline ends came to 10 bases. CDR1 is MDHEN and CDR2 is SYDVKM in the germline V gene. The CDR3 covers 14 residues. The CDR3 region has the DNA TGTGCCAGCAGTCACAAAACCTACACCGGGGAGCTGTTTTTT. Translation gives CASSHKTYTGELFF. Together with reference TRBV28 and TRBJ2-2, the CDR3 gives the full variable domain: DVKVTQSSRYLVKRTGEKVFLECVQDMDHENMFWYRQDPGLGLRLIYFSYDVKMKEKGDIPEGYSVSREKKERFSLILESASTNQTSMYLCASSHKTYTGELFFGEGSRLTVL.

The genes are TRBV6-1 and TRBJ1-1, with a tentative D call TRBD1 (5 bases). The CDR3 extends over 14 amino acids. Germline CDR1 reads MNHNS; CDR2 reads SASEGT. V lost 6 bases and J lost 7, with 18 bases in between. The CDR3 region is CASRPAAGGVEAFF. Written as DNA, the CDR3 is TGTGCCAGCAGACCCGCCGCGGGGGGGGTTGAAGCTTTCTTT.

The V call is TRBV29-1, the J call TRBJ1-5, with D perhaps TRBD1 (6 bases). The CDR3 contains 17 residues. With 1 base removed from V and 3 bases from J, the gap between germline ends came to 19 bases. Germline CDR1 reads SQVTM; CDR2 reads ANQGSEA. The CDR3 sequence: CSVEGFCWTENNQPQHF. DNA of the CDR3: TGCAGCGTTGAAGGTTTTTGTTGGACAGAAAACAATCAGCCCCAGCATTTT.

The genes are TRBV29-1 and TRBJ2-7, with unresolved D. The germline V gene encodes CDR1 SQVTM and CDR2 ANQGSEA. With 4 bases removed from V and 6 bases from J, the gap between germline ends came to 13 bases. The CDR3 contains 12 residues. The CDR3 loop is CSVVKVLGEQYF. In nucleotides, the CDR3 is TGCAGCGTTGTCAAGGTTTTGGGCGAGCAGTACTTC.

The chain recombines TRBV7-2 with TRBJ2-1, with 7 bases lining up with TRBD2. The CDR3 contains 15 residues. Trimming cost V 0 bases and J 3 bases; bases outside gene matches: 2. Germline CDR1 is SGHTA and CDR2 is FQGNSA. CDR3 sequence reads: CASSLARGIYNEQFF. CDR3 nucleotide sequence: TGTGCCAGCAGCTTAGCGCGGGGGATCTACAATGAGCAGTTCTTC.